Following are 32 T cell receptor beta chains from one sample sequenced in a study of CD8+ T cells in alopecia areata (dated 2018 in TCRdb). The library was made by the immunoSEQ multiplex PCR assay. RNA was extracted from all samples and reverse transcribed into cDNA as template for TCR sequencing. TCRdb obtained this table from immuneACCESS and retained in-frame rearrangements with V and J assigned. These tables miss some clones; where compared with another copy, unresolved V genes account for less than half of the shortfall, and the remainder is unexplained. This sample has about 18,000 clones in the table, none counted a single time. Roughly 29% of the sample belongs to the ten largest clones. Pooled mouse cutaneous lymph node cells were stained for CD4, CD8alpha, NKG2D, NKG2ACE and other markers, then sorted on a BD Influx. Source material: CD8+ T cells sorted from a lymph node. The receptors shown here come from a C3H/HeJ mouse with alopecia areata. The MHC haplotype that this mouse strain carries is H2-k.

In this sample, this clone turned up many times. Gene names are the mouse ones. Incomplete CDR3 DNA: TGTGCCAGCGGTGATGGTGGGGGGGCCTAT. It encodes CASGDGGGAY. The whole CDR3 reads CASGDGGGAYEQYF. V usage is TRBV13-2 and J usage is TRBJ2-7, with 8 bases aligning to TRBD2. The read ends 4 residues shy of where the CDR3 ends; the end is completed using the germline J gene. The germline CDR1 and CDR2 sequences are NNHNN and SYGAGS (reference sequence). With 0 bases clipped from V and 2 bases from J, the junction kept 1 base outside the gene matches. The CDR3 totals 14 residues.

This clone was seen a handful of times. The genes and germline here are from mouse. The sequence runs out 4 residues before the end of the CDR3; the remainder is reconstructed from the germline J gene. V gene TRBV1 combines with J gene TRBJ2-3; 10 positions match TRBD1. V lost 3 bases, J lost 3 bases, and 3 bases stayed unmatched. This CDR3 contains 15 residues. Germline loops: CDR1 NSQYPW, CDR2 LRSPGD (reference sequence). The CDR3 bases that were read are TGCACCTGCAGTGCCTCGGGACAGGGGGCAGAA. This sequence encodes CTCSASGQGAE. The CDR3 as a whole reads CTCSASGQGAETLYF.

The sample holds many counts of this clone. All gene names here are mouse names. Read coverage stops 4 residues before the CDR3 terminus; the germline J gene supplies the remainder. This chain uses TRBV1 with TRBJ2-5; D possibly corresponds to TRBD2 (7 bases). Germline assignment: CDR1 NSQYPW and CDR2 LRSPGD (reference sequence). V shed 2 bases and J shed 2 bases, with 11 bases lying between them. The length of the CDR3 is 15 residues. The CDR3 DNA, read in part, is TGCACCTGCAGTGCACCTTGGGGGGCCCAAGAC. This encodes CTCSAPWGAQD. The CDR3 in full is CTCSAPWGAQDTQYF.

This clone was counted many times. Genes here carry mouse names. The read finishes 4 residues shy of the CDR3 end, and the germline J gene is used to complete it. The rearrangement links TRBV14 to TRBJ2-7, with 8 bases aligning to TRBD2. CDR3 size: 14 residues. Germline V lookup: CDR1 SGHDT, CDR2 FRDEAV. V lost 4 bases, J lost 0 bases, and 3 bases stayed unmatched. Incomplete CDR3 DNA: TGTGCCAGCAGTCCCTGGGGGGTCTCCTAT. Amino acid sequence: CASSPWGVSY. The CDR3, in full, reads CASSPWGVSYEQYF.

In regard to this clone: The gene names given are mouse names. The read finishes 4 residues shy of the CDR3 end, and the germline J gene is used to complete it. The J gene is TRBJ2-7, the V gene TRBV1; 11 bases map to TRBD2. From germline, CDR1 is NSQYPW and CDR2 LRSPGD (reference sequence). The junction had 2 bases not matched to a gene; V was cut back by 1 base and J by 3 bases. The CDR3 extends over 15 amino acids. Incomplete CDR3 DNA: TGCACCTGCAGTGCAGGGACTGGGGGGTACTAT. It is translated as CTCSAGTGGYY. The CDR3 reads in full as CTCSAGTGGYYEQYF. Full variable domain (remainder filled in from reference TRBV1 and TRBJ2-7): VTLLEQNPRWRLVPRGQAVNLRCILKNSQYPWMSWYQQDLQKQLQWLFTLRSPGDKEVKSLPGADYLATRVTDTELRLQVANMSQGRTLYCTCSAGTGGYYEQYFGPGTRLTVL.

About this clone itself: The gene symbols are mouse symbols. The sequence runs out 4 residues before the end of the CDR3; the remainder is reconstructed from the germline J gene. This chain links TRBV13-3 with TRBJ2-4; no firm D call. CDR3 size: 14 residues. Trimming took 0 bases from V and 0 from J, leaving 5 bases between them. Germline CDR1 is NNHDY and CDR2 is SYVADS. The sequenced part of the CDR3 DNA is TGTGCCAGCAGTGATGACAGAAGTCAAAAC. It yields the protein CASSDDRSQN. The CDR3 in its entirety is CASSDDRSQNTLYF.

This clone was seen only a few times. The genes and germline here are from mouse. The read falls 4 residues short of the CDR3 end, and the missing part is taken from the germline J gene. V and J are TRBV17 and TRBJ2-1, with TRBD1 as a possible D gene (5 bases). This CDR3 has 13 amino acids. Germline V gives CDR1 MNHDT, CDR2 YYDKIL. V lost 5 bases and J 0 bases, leaving 5 bases between the germline ends. The CDR3 sequence: CASSGHNYAEQFF. Incomplete CDR3 DNA: TGTGCTAGCAGTGGACATAACTATGCT.

This clone was found many times. The gene symbols are mouse symbols. The CDR3 end lies 4 residues beyond the end of the read and is filled in from the germline J gene. The chain links TRBV13-2 to TRBJ2-7; 12 positions match TRBD2. The V and J ends lost 0 bases and 0 bases, in that order; junction bases with no gene match: 13. Germline CDR1 reads NNHNN; CDR2 reads SYGAGS (reference sequence). The CDR3 spans 20 residues. The CDR3 loop is CASGDDAGTGGPPSSYEQYF. The sequenced part of the CDR3 DNA is TGTGCCAGCGGTGATGATGCCGGGACTGGGGGGCCCCCGAGCTCCTAT.

This clone was picked up many times. At residue 12, TCRdb's protein is not the same as the translated DNA, so the protein here was read from the DNA. The germline and genes are mouse ones. The read ends 3 residues shy of where the CDR3 ends; the end is completed using the germline J gene. This sequence joins TRBV19 and TRBJ1-3; the D gene is possibly TRBD1 (6 bases). The length of the CDR3 is 15 residues. The germline V gene has CDR1 FNHDT and CDR2 SITEND (reference sequence). Deletions cut 5 bases from V and 0 bases from J, with 12 bases between. The CDR3 reads CASSRDIFSGNTLYF. Partial CDR3 DNA: TGTGCCAGCAGCCGGGACATCTTTTCTGGAAATACG.

This clone came up a few times. The listed genes are named as in mouse. The read ends 4 residues early relative to the CDR3; the germline J gene fills the gap. The chain couples TRBV19 to TRBJ2-1; TRBD1 matches at 7 bases. The CDR3 runs 14 residues. J gave up 5 bases and V 0 bases, and 2 bases lay outside the gene matches. Germline V lookup: CDR1 FNHDT, CDR2 SITEND (reference sequence). The CDR3 reads CASSIATGHAEQFF. The part of the CDR3 DNA that was read is TGTGCCAGCAGTATAGCGACAGGGCATGCT. Full variable domain (missing parts from reference TRBV19 and TRBJ2-1): GGIITQTPKFLIGQEGQKLTLKCQQNFNHDTMYWYRQDSGKGLRLIYYSITENDLQKGDLSEGYDASREKKSSFSLTVTSAQKNEMAVFLCASSIATGHAEQFFGPGTRLTVL.

Note on this clone: Here the gene names and germline are mouse. CDR3 amino acids: CTCSAAGGRDYAEQFF. The sequenced part of the CDR3 DNA is TGCACCTGCAGTGCAGCGGGGGGGCGCGACTATGCT. The chain carries TRBV1 and TRBJ2-1, with 8 bases identical to TRBD2. The observed sequence ends 4 residues before the CDR3 terminus, with the missing tail filled in from the germline J gene. The CDR3 loop spans 16 amino acids. Germline V gene data show CDR1 as NSQYPW and CDR2 as LRSPGD (reference sequence). The trim removed 1 base at V and 2 bases at J, leaving 4 bases unmatched.

As for this clone: Mouse gene names and germline throughout. The DNA ends 4 residues before the CDR3 does, and the rest of the CDR3 is filled in from the germline J gene. The chain carries TRBV14 and TRBJ2-7, with D perhaps TRBD1 (5 bases). V gave up 1 base and J gave up 0 bases, with 5 bases separating them. From germline, CDR1 is SGHDT and CDR2 FRDEAV. The CDR3 extends over 13 amino acids. The CDR3 region is CASSFGHSYEQYF. The sequenced CDR3 bases are TGTGCCAGCAGTTTCGGACACTCCTAT.

A word on this clone: The listed genes are named as in mouse. This CDR3 is CASSAQGNSDYTF. Incomplete CDR3 DNA: TGTGCCAGCAGTGCCCAGGGAAACTCC. The chain employs TRBV13-3 and TRBJ1-2; D is possibly TRBD1 (5 bases). Read sequence stops 4 residues before the CDR3 end, and the germline J gene provides the missing end. This CDR3 contains 13 residues. Germline CDR1 NNHDY, CDR2 SYVADS. V gave up 3 bases and J gave up 1 base, with 7 bases separating them.

This clone was counted a few times. Gene names denote mouse genes. The CDR3 extends 4 residues past the end of the read, so its final part is completed from the germline J gene. The gene calls are TRBV13-3 and TRBJ2-3, with 14 bases matching TRBD2. Germline CDR1 and CDR2: NNHDY and SYVADS. CDR3 length: 18 amino acids. V lost 4 bases to trimming and J lost 0 bases; unmatched junction nucleotides: 7. The CDR3 loop is CASSPGTGGAPSAETLYF. The sequenced part of the CDR3 DNA is TGTGCCAGCAGTCCCGGGACTGGGGGGGCGCCGAGTGCAGAA.

In regard to this clone: Gene names and germline match the mouse. The CDR3 goes on 4 residues after the read ends, and that part is filled in from the germline J gene. The chain combines TRBV19 with TRBJ1-1; 8 bases align to TRBD1. Losses at the gene ends were 1 base for V and 0 bases for J; bases not matched to a gene: 8. The CDR3 has 17 amino acids. Germline values: CDR1 FNHDT, CDR2 SITEND (reference sequence). This chain's CDR3 is CASSIWQGASANTEVFF. The DNA read from the CDR3 is TGTGCCAGCAGTATATGGCAGGGGGCCTCTGCAAACACA.

Only a few counts were recorded for this clone. Gene and germline names: mouse. CDR3 loop: CASSMGQGAHEQYF. The CDR3 DNA, read in part, is TGTGCCAGCAGTATGGGGCAGGGGGCCCAT. This chain joins TRBV19 and TRBJ2-7; 8 nucleotides line up with TRBD1. The read terminates 4 residues before the CDR3 end, so the remaining end is supplied by the germline J gene. The CDR3 is made up of 14 amino acids. Germline-derived CDR1 and CDR2 are FNHDT and SITEND (reference sequence).

This clone showed up many times. The genes and germline here are from mouse. The missing CDR3 end, 4 residues past where the read stops, is filled in from the germline J gene. The rearrangement links TRBV13-3 to TRBJ1-1; TRBD1 aligns across 9 bases. The length of the CDR3 is 15 residues. Germline CDR1 is NNHDY and CDR2 is SYVADS. Trimming took 0 bases from V and 3 from J; bases not matched to a gene: 3. The chain's CDR3 is CASSDAGTGYTEVFF. The CDR3 DNA, read in part, is TGTGCCAGCAGTGATGCCGGGACAGGGTACACA.

To note about this clone: Germline and genes: mouse. The sequenced fragment ends 4 residues before the CDR3 boundary, so the rest is inferred from the germline J gene. The gene calls are TRBV13-1 and TRBJ2-4; 9 nucleotides agree with TRBD2. The CDR3 loop spans 16 amino acids. Germline CDR1 is NSHNY and CDR2 is SYGAGN. Germline trimming cut 5 bases from V and 1 base from J; bases unmatched to any gene: 8. Partial CDR3 DNA: TGTGCCAGCAGCGACGGGACTGGGAGAGGTCAAAAC. As protein: CASSDGTGRGQN. The entire CDR3 reads CASSDGTGRGQNTLYF.

About this clone itself: The gene names here belong to mouse. The read stops 4 residues short of the end of the CDR3; the missing end is completed from the germline J gene. The chain uses TRBV13-1 and TRBJ1-1, with D perhaps TRBD1 (6 bases). This CDR3 has 14 amino acids. Germline V gene sequence: CDR1 NSHNY, CDR2 SYGAGN. Trimming cost V 0 bases and J 3 bases, with 9 bases left between them. Incomplete CDR3 DNA: TGTGCCAGCAGTGATGACCAGGGGCACACA. Amino acid sequence: CASSDDQGHT. The whole CDR3 protein reads CASSDDQGHTEVFF.

This clone was seen a handful of times. The genes are named according to mouse. Read sequence stops 4 residues before the CDR3 end, and the germline J gene provides the missing end. The chain has TRBV31 and TRBJ1-2; D gene ambiguous. Deletions cut 0 bases from V and 0 bases from J, with 8 bases between. CDR1 is GKSSPN, CDR2 SITVG, per germline. The CDR3 runs 14 residues. The covered CDR3 bases are TGTGCCTGGAGTCTGTGGGGTCCAAACTCC. It encodes CAWSLWGPNS. The entire CDR3 reads CAWSLWGPNSDYTF.

Of note for this clone: Gene names are mouse gene names. The CDR3 goes on 4 residues after the read ends, and that part is filled in from the germline J gene. The genes are TRBV13-3 and TRBJ2-1; possible D gene TRBD2, 6 bases. The CDR3 consists of 14 residues. Germline V gene data show CDR1 as NNHDY and CDR2 as SYVADS. Trimming removed 1 base from V and 3 bases from J, with 8 bases in between. CDR3 DNA, as far as it was read: TGTGCCAGCAGTGATCCGGGACTCTATGCT. Its protein is CASSDPGLYA. Given in full, the CDR3 is CASSDPGLYAEQFF.

This clone was counted a few times. Mouse gene names apply. The read finishes 4 residues shy of the CDR3 end, and the germline J gene is used to complete it. This chain links TRBV13-2 with TRBJ2-7; 8 bases align to TRBD2. V gave up 1 base and J gave up 0 bases; unmatched junction bases: 3. CDR1 and CDR2 (germline): NNHNN, SYGAGS (reference sequence). This CDR3 contains 15 residues. The sequenced CDR3 bases are TGTGCCAGCGGTGATTTACTGGGGGACTCCTAT. This gives the protein CASGDLLGDSY. The CDR3 as a whole reads CASGDLLGDSYEQYF.

Concerning this clone: The genes are named according to mouse. Read data end 4 residues before the CDR3 end; the end is taken from the germline J gene. The V and J genes are TRBV31 and TRBJ2-3; perhaps TRBD1 as D (6 bases). Germline V CDR1 and CDR2: GKSSPN, SITVG. The CDR3 extends over 14 amino acids. V lost 3 bases and J 2 bases, leaving 12 bases between the germline ends. Partial CDR3 DNA: TGTGCCTGGAGCCCCCAGGGGCCTGCAGAA. Translation: CAWSPQGPAE. In full, the CDR3 is CAWSPQGPAETLYF.

This clone has only a few counts. The genes are named according to mouse. The sequence runs out 4 residues before the end of the CDR3; the remainder is reconstructed from the germline J gene. J is TRBJ2-7 and V is TRBV20; the match to TRBD2 covers 7 bases. V shed 3 bases and J 3 bases; nucleotides not matched to a gene: 5. Germline CDR1 GFQATS, CDR2 STVNSAI. The CDR3 runs to 13 residues. CDR3 amino acids: CGASPGGFYEQYF. The sequenced CDR3 bases are TGTGGTGCTAGCCCGGGGGGGTTCTAT.

As to this clone: Any gene name here is a mouse gene name. The CDR3 end falls 4 residues outside the read, so it is completed with the germline J gene. The chain carries TRBV13-3 and TRBJ2-5; 9 nucleotides line up with TRBD1. CDR1 and CDR2 from the germline V gene are NNHDY and SYVADS. The CDR3 contains 14 residues. The DNA read from the CDR3 is TGTGCCAGCAGCCTCCGGGACAGGGAAGAC. Translation gives CASSLRDRED. The full CDR3 sequence reads CASSLRDREDTQYF. Full variable domain (rest looked up from reference TRBV13-3 and TRBJ2-5): EAAVTQSPRSKVAVTGGKVTLSCHQTNNHDYMYWYRQDTGHGLRLIHYSYVADSTEKGDIPDGYKASRPSQENFSLILELASLSQTAVYFCASSLRDREDTQYFGPGTRLLVL.

This clone has just a few counts. Mouse names are used for the genes. The CDR3 extends 4 residues past the end of the read, so its final part is completed from the germline J gene. The chain is built from TRBV12-1 and TRBJ2-3, with 8 bases lining up with TRBD1. This CDR3 has 15 residues. Per the germline V gene, CDR1 is SGHSN and CDR2 is HYEKVE. V lost 2 bases and J lost 1; bases outside the gene matches: 4. The DNA read from the CDR3 is TGTGCCAGCTCTCGACAGGGGCTTGGTGCAGAA. Translation gives CASSRQGLGAE. The CDR3, in full, reads CASSRQGLGAETLYF.

This clone was seen a few times. Gene names follow the mouse nomenclature. The read is 4 residues too short to cover the CDR3 end, so that end is filled in from the germline J gene. The chain couples TRBV16 to TRBJ1-1; D possibly corresponds to TRBD1 (6 bases). The germline CDR1 and CDR2 sequences are SGHSA and FRNQAP. V was shortened by 3 bases and J by 0 bases, with 8 bases between the two germline ends. The length of the CDR3 is 14 residues. CDR3: CASSLGGANTEVFF. The CDR3 DNA, read in part, is TGTGCAAGCAGCTTGGGGGGCGCAAACACA.

Details on this clone: Mouse names are used for the genes. The read halts 4 residues ahead of the CDR3 end, with the missing end drawn from the germline J gene. The V call is TRBV12-1, the J call TRBJ1-2, with D hard to call. With 0 bases removed from V and 0 bases from J, the gap between germline ends came to 10 bases. The CDR3 spans 15 residues. Germline CDR1 is SGHSN and CDR2 is HYEKVE. The DNA read from the CDR3 is TGTGCCAGCTCTCTCGCGTTGACAACAAACTCC. Translated: CASSLALTTNS. The full CDR3 reads CASSLALTTNSDYTF. The full variable domain, in which reference TRBV12-1 and TRBJ1-2 provide the parts outside the CDR3, is DSGVVQSPRHIIKEKGGRSVLTCIPISGHSNVVWYQQTLGKELKFLIQHYEKVERDKGFLPSRFSVQQFDDYHSEMNMSALELEDSAMYFCASSLALTTNSDYTFGSGTRLLVI.

Concerning this clone: Each gene name is a mouse one. The CDR3 end is not reached by the read, which stops 4 residues before it; the germline J gene fills it in. The V gene is TRBV14, the J gene TRBJ2-7, with 12 bases matching TRBD2. J lost 0 bases, V lost 4 bases, and 5 bases had no gene match. The CDR3 loop spans 16 amino acids. Germline-derived CDR1 and CDR2 are SGHDT and FRDEAV. CDR3 sequence: CASSLGTGGSSYEQYF. The CDR3 DNA, read in part, is TGTGCCAGCAGTCTCGGGACTGGGGGGAGCTCCTAT.

This clone was seen a few times. Gene and germline names: mouse. The read halts 4 residues ahead of the CDR3 end, with the missing end drawn from the germline J gene. The chain employs TRBV13-2 and TRBJ2-2; D uncertain. The CDR3 runs to 14 residues. The germline V gene has CDR1 NNHNN and CDR2 SYGAGS (reference sequence). Trimming removed 2 bases at V and 0 bases at J, with 5 bases between. The sequenced part of the CDR3 DNA is TGTGCCAGCGGTGAGACAACAAACACCGGG. Its protein product is CASGETTNTG. From start to end, the CDR3 is CASGETTNTGQLYF.

Note on this clone: Gene names and germline match the mouse. The DNA ends 4 residues before the CDR3 does, and the rest of the CDR3 is filled in from the germline J gene. This chain uses TRBV5 with TRBJ1-1; 7 bases match TRBD1. CDR3 size: 17 residues. V lost 0 bases and J lost 0; bases outside the gene matches: 7. Looked up from germline, CDR1 is LGHNA and CDR2 is YNLKQL (reference sequence). The CDR3 sequence: CASSQDMRDRANTEVFF. CDR3 bases read: TGTGCCAGCAGCCAAGATATGCGGGACAGAGCAAACACA.

This clone has more than one count but fewer than ten. The gene symbols are mouse symbols. The part of the CDR3 DNA that was read is TGTGCCAGCAGCCAAGACCCTGGGGGGGCAGAA. It yields the protein CASSQDPGGAE. The whole CDR3 protein is CASSQDPGGAETLYF. The chain carries TRBV2 and TRBJ2-3; 8 positions match TRBD2. The read ends 4 residues before the CDR3 terminus; that terminus is restored from the germline J gene. Per germline, CDR1 LGHNA and CDR2 YSYQKL. The CDR3 runs 15 residues. J lost 3 bases, V lost 0 bases, and 2 bases had no gene match.